This T cell receptor (beta chain) was recovered during a study of blood T cell repertoires in COVID-19. Study as a whole: Italy, Spain and the United States were the sources of the convalescent and acute COVID-19 samples. T cells, B-cell-depleted T cells, or PBMCs supplied cDNA or gDNA.

This clone was counted once. During active infection, Seattle patients enrolled and were then monitored through disease. Germline assignment: CDR1 SGHDN and CDR2 FVKESK. This CDR3 contains 16 residues. With 0 bases removed from V and 2 bases from J, the gap between germline ends came to 14 bases. Original handling: Researchers report that nucleated cell counts were estimated from reference gene primer amplification. Assay: immunoSEQ multiplex PCR; the TCRdb copy retains only in-frame clones and omits some. The DNA was the basis for D and trimming; V, J and clone size are from that table. In the table there are hundreds of thousands of clones, approximately 89% of which are singletons.

The V call is TRBV14, the J call TRBJ2-7; no clear D gene. Sequencing used peripheral blood. This TCR came from a woman in her fifties or sixties with COVID-19, enrolled during active disease. DNA for the CDR3: TGTGCCAGCAGCCAAGATCCATCATTAATAGCCTACGAGCAGTACTTC. This sequence encodes CASSQDPSLIAYEQYF.